What follows are 32 T cell receptor beta chains derived from one specimen sequenced in a study of cytomegalovirus exposure and HLA in healthy donors. Primers included in the PCR were 60 Vbeta and 13 Jbeta primers. Sequenced by immunoSEQ multiplex PCR; TCRdb stores in-frame clones only, minus some. The data hold 75,000 to 90,000 clones, with 75% to 90% observed a single time. Sequencing was carried out using PBMCs. These receptors originate from a man between 35 and 55 years old in good health and CMV-seropositive.

V is TRBV4-1 and J is TRBJ2-5, with a tentative D call TRBD2 (6 bases). Judging by the DNA end, TRBJ2-7 fits better; the J call may be wrong. CDR1 and CDR2 (germline): MGHRA, YSYEKL. This CDR3 region has 17 residues. CDR3 coding DNA: TGCGCCAGCAGCCAAAATGGGGGACTCGGGGCAGGTTACGAGCAGTACTTC. Translation: CASSQNGGLGAGYEQYF.

The rearrangement uses TRBV5-4 and TRBJ2-7; 8 positions match TRBD1. Germline loops: CDR1 SGHNT, CDR2 YYREEE (reference sequence). The CDR3 runs 14 residues. V lost 4 bases and J lost 2; bases outside the gene matches: 5. The CDR3 nucleotides are TGTGCCAGCAGCCAGGGGGCTCCCGCCTACGAGCAGTACTTC. The encoded protein is CASSQGAPAYEQYF.

Comments on this clone: This CDR3 is also generated by other DNA sequences in the sample. This chain connects TRBV29-1 to TRBJ1-1; 9 bases are shared with TRBD1. CDR1 is SQVTM, CDR2 ANQGSEA, per germline. Trimming at V came to 6 bases and at J to 5 bases, leaving 4 bases not matched to a gene. This CDR3 has 12 residues. The CDR3 DNA reads as TGCAGCGTGTGGACAGGGGTTACTGAAGCTTTCTTT. This sequence encodes CSVWTGVTEAFF.

The chain has TRBV5-6 and TRBJ1-6; D not resolved. Germline V gene sequence: CDR1 SGHDT, CDR2 YYEEEE. The V gene lost 1 base and the J gene lost 0 bases, with 11 bases spanning the gap. The CDR3 runs to 17 residues. The CDR3 bases are TGTGCCAGCAGCTTGATGGGCGGGAGCTCCTATAATTCACCCCTCCACTTT. This sequence encodes CASSLMGGSSYNSPLHF. The complete variable domain, with remaining parts taken from reference TRBV5-6 and TRBJ1-6, reads DAGVTQSPTHLIKTRGQQVTLRCSPKSGHDTVSWYQQALGQGPQFIFQYYEEEERQRGNFPDRFSGHQFPNYSSELNVNALLLGDSALYLCASSLMGGSSYNSPLHFGNGTRLTVT.

The rearrangement links TRBV2 to TRBJ2-3; 7 bases fit TRBD2. Germline CDR1 and CDR2: SNHLY and FYNNEI. J was trimmed by 4 bases and V by 7 bases; bases with no gene match: 17. CDR3 length: 17 residues. Here the CDR3 reads CASTNPLGGSFADTQYF. DNA of the CDR3: TGTGCCAGCACTAACCCCCTTGGCGGGAGTTTTGCAGATACGCAGTATTTT.

This clone has a single count. The rearrangement joins TRBV12-5 to TRBJ2-3; D is perhaps TRBD2 (5 bases). Trimming cost V 3 bases and J 0 bases, with 7 bases left between them. CDR3 length: 14 amino acids. CDR1 and CDR2 from the germline V gene are LGHNT and FRNRAP. The CDR3 sequence: CASGLSGSTDTQYF. The CDR3 nucleotides read TGTGCTAGTGGTTTAAGCGGTAGCACAGATACGCAGTATTTT. Full variable domain (missing parts from reference TRBV12-5 and TRBJ2-3): DARVTQTPRHKVTEMGQEVTMRCQPILGHNTVFWYRQTMMQGLELLAYFRNRAPLDDSGMPKDRFSAEMPDATLATLKIQPSEPRDSAVYFCASGLSGSTDTQYFGPGTRLTVL.

The chain employs TRBV6-1 and TRBJ1-5; 8 nucleotides match TRBD1. Germline loops: CDR1 MNHNS, CDR2 SASEGT. CDR3 length: 17 residues. The V and J ends lost 4 bases and 6 bases, in that order; junction bases with no gene match: 14. CDR3 residues: CASSGARGAGGSQPQHF. The CDR3 DNA reads TGTGCCAGCAGTGGAGCGAGGGGGGCAGGGGGCAGTCAGCCCCAGCATTTT.

Concerning this clone: This CDR3 is also generated by other DNA sequences in the sample. This sequence joins TRBV7-9 and TRBJ2-5, with 7 bases lining up with TRBD2. The DNA end favors TRBJ2-7, so the J call may be wrong. Germline V gives CDR1 SEHNR, CDR2 FQNEAQ (reference sequence). This CDR3 has 13 amino acids. The DNA of the CDR3 is TGTGCCAGCAGCTTAGCGGGAGGGTACGAGCAGTACTTC. Its protein is CASSLAGGYEQYF.

The chain joins TRBV27 to TRBJ2-7, with 7 bases matching TRBD1. J gave up 2 bases and V 3 bases, and 1 base lay outside the gene matches. CDR3 length: 13 residues. CDR1 is MNHEY and CDR2 is SMNVEV in the germline V gene (reference sequence). The CDR3 sequence: CASSLGTAYEQYF. The CDR3 DNA follows: TGTGCCAGCAGTTTGGGGACAGCCTACGAGCAGTACTTC.

The chain combines TRBV2 with TRBJ2-7; no reliable D call. Looked up from germline, CDR1 is SNHLY and CDR2 is FYNNEI. CDR3 length: 16 amino acids. The V end lost 8 bases, the J end lost 0 bases, and 20 bases lay between the germline ends. CDR3 sequence (DNA): TGTGCCAGCCACCCCTCTGCCGCGGAACCCTCCTACGAGCAGTACTTC. The encoded protein is CASHPSAAEPSYEQYF.

The chain is built from TRBV7-9 and TRBJ2-7; 7 nucleotides line up with TRBD1. In germline, CDR1 is SEHNR, CDR2 FQNEAQ (reference sequence). V gave up 5 bases and J gave up 6 bases; unmatched junction bases: 7. The CDR3 extends over 13 amino acids. CDR3 amino acids: CASSDQNRGEQYF. In nucleotides, the CDR3 is TGTGCCAGCAGCGATCAGAACAGGGGCGAGCAGTACTTC.

The chain couples TRBV11-2 to TRBJ2-7, with 10 positions matching TRBD2. This CDR3 has 15 amino acids. The V gene's germline CDR1 is SGHAT and CDR2 FQNNGV. J was trimmed by 3 bases and V by 6 bases; bases with no gene match: 8. The CDR3 region has the DNA TGTGCCAGCAGGAAACATAGCGGGAGGAGCTACGAGCAGTACTTC. The encoded protein is CASRKHSGRSYEQYF. Drawing the rest from reference TRBV11-2 and TRBJ2-7, the complete variable domain is EAGVAQSPRYKIIEKRQSVAFWCNPISGHATLYWYQQILGQGPKLLIQFQNNGVVDDSQLPKDRFSAERLKGVDSTLKIQPAKLEDSAVYLCASRKHSGRSYEQYFGPGTRLTVT.

This chain links TRBV13 with TRBJ2-1; TRBD1 matches at 10 bases. The length of the CDR3 is 14 residues. Germline lookup yields CDR1 PRHDT and CDR2 FYEKMQ (reference sequence). Trimming at V came to 5 bases and at J to 9 bases, leaving 7 bases not matched to a gene. CDR3 nucleotides: TGTGCCAGCAGCACAGGACAGGGGGTAGGTGAGCAGTTCTTC. Protein sequence: CASSTGQGVGEQFF.

This chain uses TRBV2 with TRBJ1-4, with D maybe TRBD1 (6 bases). The V end was cut by 6 bases, the J end by 0 bases, with 8 bases between. Germline-derived CDR1 and CDR2 are SNHLY and FYNNEI. This CDR3 is built from 14 residues. CDR3 protein: CASRDSPTNEKLFF. As DNA, the CDR3 is TGTGCCAGCAGGGACAGTCCAACTAATGAAAAACTGTTTTTT. The variable domain in full, with the rest retrieved from reference TRBV2 and TRBJ1-4, is EPEVTQTPSHQVTQMGQEVILRCVPISNHLYFYWYRQILGQKVEFLVSFYNNEISEKSEIFDDQFSVERPDGSNFTLKIRSTKLEDSAMYFCASRDSPTNEKLFFGSGTQLSVL.

The V and J genes are TRBV27 and TRBJ2-1, with 14 bases identical to TRBD2. Germline loops: CDR1 MNHEY, CDR2 SMNVEV (reference sequence). This CDR3 comprises 17 residues. Unmatched junction bases numbered 10, after V lost 5 bases and J lost 7 bases. The CDR3 sequence: CASSHPRTSGRFNEQFF. As DNA, the CDR3 is TGTGCCAGCAGTCACCCAAGGACTAGCGGGAGGTTTAATGAGCAGTTCTTC.

This clone was recorded once. The rearrangement links TRBV28 to TRBJ2-1; TRBD2 matches 12 bases. The germline gives CDR1 MDHEN, CDR2 SYDVKM. V lost 4 bases, J lost 15 bases, and 10 bases stayed unmatched. This CDR3 spans 14 amino acids. The CDR3 spells CASSSGLAGGLGFF. CDR3 DNA sequence: TGTGCCAGCAGTTCGGGGCTAGCGGGAGGGCTGGGGTTCTTC.

This chain uses TRBV18 with TRBJ2-5; the D gene is possibly TRBD2 (5 bases). Germline values: CDR1 KGHSH, CDR2 LQKENI. The CDR3 sequence is 13 residues long. Trimming removed 2 bases at V and 1 base at J, with 5 bases between. As DNA, the CDR3 is TGTGCCAGCTCACCAGGGAGCCAAGAGACCCAGTACTTC. This codes for CASSPGSQETQYF. The whole variable domain, filled in from reference TRBV18 and TRBJ2-5, reads NAGVMQNPRHLVRRRGQEARLRCSPMKGHSHVYWYRQLPEEGLKFMVYLQKENIIDESGMPKERFSAEFPKEGPSILRIQQVVRGDSAAYFCASSPGSQETQYFGPGTRLLVL.

The chain carries TRBV6-5 and TRBJ1-1; D remains unclear. CDR3 length: 13 amino acids. V gave up 6 bases and J gave up 7 bases, with 15 bases separating them. In germline, CDR1 is MNHEY, CDR2 SVGAGI. The CDR3 here is CASRFRVQIEAFF. In nucleotides, the CDR3 is TGTGCCAGCAGGTTCCGGGTACAAATTGAAGCTTTCTTT.

The gene calls are TRBV6-1 and TRBJ1-5; TRBD1 matches 8 bases. CDR1 is MNHNS, CDR2 SASEGT, per germline. V lost 7 bases, J lost 7 bases, and 9 bases stayed unmatched. The CDR3 runs to 14 residues. The chain's CDR3 is CASTNGQGWQPQHF. In DNA, the CDR3 is TGTGCCAGCACAAACGGACAGGGTTGGCAGCCCCAGCATTTT.

The chain joins TRBV4-1 to TRBJ1-1; D unresolved. Germline V gives CDR1 MGHRA, CDR2 YSYEKL. The CDR3 has 13 residues. The V and J ends lost 0 bases and 7 bases respectively, with 9 bases between them. DNA of the CDR3: TGCGCCAGCAGCCAAGACGGGAAAATTGAAGCTTTCTTT. Translating gives CASSQDGKIEAFF.

Only a few counts were recorded for this clone. This sequence joins TRBV9 and TRBJ2-7; TRBD2 might be the D (5 bases). V shed 1 base and J shed 3 bases, with 14 bases lying between them. This CDR3 contains 15 residues. Germline CDR1 SGDLS, CDR2 YYNGEE. CDR3 loop: CASSVNRESNYEQYF. Here the CDR3 DNA reads TGTGCCAGCAGCGTAAATAGGGAGAGTAACTACGAGCAGTACTTC.

The chain joins TRBV6-6 to TRBJ2-1; the match to TRBD2 covers 8 bases. V trimming: 2 bases; J trimming: 6 bases; junction bases outside the gene matches: 6. Germline V CDR1 and CDR2: MNHNY, SVGAGI (reference sequence). This CDR3 has 15 amino acids. DNA for the CDR3: TGTGCCAGCAGTTACGGTCGGGGGGGAGGCAATGAGCAGTTCTTC. As protein: CASSYGRGGGNEQFF.

The chain links TRBV7-9 to TRBJ2-1; 8 nucleotides match TRBD2. This CDR3 region has 15 residues. Per germline, CDR1 SEHNR and CDR2 FQNEAQ (reference sequence). Trimming at V came to 3 bases and at J to 9 bases, leaving 10 bases not matched to a gene. CDR3 loop: CASSFAGGRSVEQFF. DNA of the CDR3: TGTGCCAGCAGCTTCGCGGGGGGCCGTTCGGTTGAGCAGTTCTTC.

V and J are TRBV6-1 and TRBJ1-4, with 7 bases aligning to TRBD1. This CDR3 region has 15 residues. CDR1 and CDR2 from the germline V gene are MNHNS and SASEGT. V lost 6 bases to trimming and J lost 0 bases; unmatched junction nucleotides: 4. The CDR3 sequence: CASRPGTATNEKLFF. In DNA, the CDR3 is TGTGCCAGCAGACCCGGGACAGCAACTAATGAAAAACTGTTTTTT.

This chain links TRBV5-1 with TRBJ1-1; 7 positions match TRBD1. Trimming took 7 bases from V and 1 from J; bases not matched to a gene: 7. CDR3 length: 14 amino acids. The germline gives CDR1 SGHRS, CDR2 YFSETQ. The CDR3 sequence: CASQTGTANTEAFF. DNA of the CDR3: TGCGCCAGCCAAACCGGGACAGCGAACACTGAAGCTTTCTTT.

This chain connects TRBV6-1 to TRBJ2-5, with TRBD2 matching over 7 bases. Germline values: CDR1 MNHNS, CDR2 SASEGT. V lost 8 bases to trimming and J lost 11 bases; unmatched junction nucleotides: 8. The CDR3 is 11 residues long. CDR3 nucleotides: TGTGCCAGCGGAACCGGGAGGCCTCAGTACTTC. It specifies CASGTGRPQYF.

CDR3: CASSLTSSSYNEQFF. Written as DNA, the CDR3 is TGTGCCAGCAGCCTGACTAGTTCCTCCTACAATGAGCAGTTCTTC. The V and J genes are TRBV7-9 and TRBJ2-1; TRBD2 is a possible D gene (6 bases). The CDR3 is made up of 15 amino acids. Germline-derived CDR1 and CDR2 are SEHNR and FQNEAQ (reference sequence). Trimming removed 5 bases at V and 0 bases at J, with 11 bases between.

J is TRBJ2-5 and V is TRBV5-4; D remains ambiguous. Germline CDR1 and CDR2: SGHNT and YYREEE (reference sequence). V gave up 4 bases and J gave up 0 bases, with 13 bases separating them. The CDR3 is 15 amino acids. The CDR3 loop reads CASSPSSQNQETQYF. CDR3 DNA sequence: TGTGCCAGCAGCCCGTCATCACAGAACCAAGAGACCCAGTACTTC. Full variable domain (missing parts from reference TRBV5-4 and TRBJ2-5): ETGVTQSPTHLIKTRGQQVTLRCSSQSGHNTVSWYQQALGQGPQFIFQYYREEENGRGNFPPRFSGLQFPNYSSELNVNALELDDSALYLCASSPSSQNQETQYFGPGTRLLVL.

J is TRBJ2-1 and V is TRBV5-6, with 11 bases identical to TRBD2. The CDR3 is 18 amino acids. The V segment lost 1 base and the J segment 0 bases; nucleotides outside the gene matches: 6. Germline values: CDR1 SGHDT, CDR2 YYEEEE. CDR3 nucleotides: TGTGCCAGCAGCTTGTTAGCTAGCGGGGGGAGCTCCTACAATGAGCAGTTCTTC. It specifies CASSLLASGGSSYNEQFF. The whole variable domain, remainder taken from reference TRBV5-6 and TRBJ2-1, is DAGVTQSPTHLIKTRGQQVTLRCSPKSGHDTVSWYQQALGQGPQFIFQYYEEEERQRGNFPDRFSGHQFPNYSSELNVNALLLGDSALYLCASSLLASGGSSYNEQFFGPGTRLTVL.

This clone occurred a few times. V usage is TRBV11-3 and J usage is TRBJ1-1; D uncertain. This CDR3 contains 12 residues. From germline, CDR1 is SGHNT and CDR2 YENEEA. V was clipped by 8 bases and J by 3 bases, with 10 bases between them. The DNA for the CDR3 is TGTGCCAGCCGAACGGGGTACACTGAAGCTTTCTTT. This gives the protein CASRTGYTEAFF.

The rearrangement uses TRBV11-2 and TRBJ2-5; 14 bases fit TRBD2. The CDR3 sequence is 19 residues long. CDR1 is SGHAT and CDR2 is FQNNGV in the germline V gene. J lost 5 bases, V lost 5 bases, and 16 bases had no gene match. The CDR3 protein is CASSPSRGLAGAPKETQYF. The CDR3 DNA sequence: TGTGCCAGCAGCCCTTCGCGGGGACTAGCGGGGGCACCCAAGGAGACCCAGTACTTC.

The chain recombines TRBV5-6 with TRBJ1-5; D uncertain. The ends were cut back, 3 bases at V and 0 bases at J, with 22 bases in the middle. The germline CDR1 and CDR2 sequences are SGHDT and YYEEEE. The CDR3 is made up of 19 amino acids. The CDR3 coding sequence is TGTGCCAGCAGCTCCGGTGGCTCTAGTGGGTGGTATAGCAATCAGCCCCAGCATTTT. Protein sequence: CASSSGGSSGWYSNQPQHF.